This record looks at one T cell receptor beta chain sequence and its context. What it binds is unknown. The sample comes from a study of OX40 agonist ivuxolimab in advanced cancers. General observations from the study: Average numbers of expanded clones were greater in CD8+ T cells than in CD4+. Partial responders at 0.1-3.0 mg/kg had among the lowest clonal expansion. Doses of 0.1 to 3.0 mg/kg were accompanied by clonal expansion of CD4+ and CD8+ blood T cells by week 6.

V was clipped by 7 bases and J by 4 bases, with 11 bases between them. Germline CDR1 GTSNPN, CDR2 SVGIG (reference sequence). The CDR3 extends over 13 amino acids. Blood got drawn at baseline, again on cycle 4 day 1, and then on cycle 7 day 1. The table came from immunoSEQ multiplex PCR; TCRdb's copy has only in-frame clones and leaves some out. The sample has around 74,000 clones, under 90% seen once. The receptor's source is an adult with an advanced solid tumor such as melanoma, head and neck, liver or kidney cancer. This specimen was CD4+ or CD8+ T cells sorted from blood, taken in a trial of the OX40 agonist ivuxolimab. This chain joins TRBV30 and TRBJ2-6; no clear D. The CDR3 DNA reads TGTGCCTTCCAGCTGACAGGGGCCAACGTCCTGACTTTC. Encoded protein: CAFQLTGANVLTF.